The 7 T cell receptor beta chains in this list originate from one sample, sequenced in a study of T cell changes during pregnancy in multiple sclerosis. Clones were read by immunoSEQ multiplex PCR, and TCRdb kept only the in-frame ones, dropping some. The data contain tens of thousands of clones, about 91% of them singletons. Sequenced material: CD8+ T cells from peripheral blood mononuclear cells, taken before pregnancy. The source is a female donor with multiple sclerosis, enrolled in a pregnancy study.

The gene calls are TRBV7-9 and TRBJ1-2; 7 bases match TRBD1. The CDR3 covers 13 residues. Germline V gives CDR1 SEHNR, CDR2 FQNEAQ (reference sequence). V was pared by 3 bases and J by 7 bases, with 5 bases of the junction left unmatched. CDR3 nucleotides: TGTGCCAGCAGCTTCGGGACAGAGAGTGGCTACACCTTC. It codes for CASSFGTESGYTF.

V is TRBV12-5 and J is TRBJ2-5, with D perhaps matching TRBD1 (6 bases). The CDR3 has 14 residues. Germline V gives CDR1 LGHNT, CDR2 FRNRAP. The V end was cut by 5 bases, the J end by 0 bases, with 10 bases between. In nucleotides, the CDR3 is TGTGCTAGTGGTAAGGGACATTACCAAGAGACCCAGTACTTC. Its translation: CASGKGHYQETQYF.

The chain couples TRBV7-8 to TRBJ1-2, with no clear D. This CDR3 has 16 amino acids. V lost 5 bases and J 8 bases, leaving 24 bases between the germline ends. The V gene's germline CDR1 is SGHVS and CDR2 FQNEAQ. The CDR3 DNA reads TGTGCCAGCAGCCTCCTCGGGCGAGGGCCGGCCTTCGGCTACACCTTC. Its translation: CASSLLGRGPAFGYTF.

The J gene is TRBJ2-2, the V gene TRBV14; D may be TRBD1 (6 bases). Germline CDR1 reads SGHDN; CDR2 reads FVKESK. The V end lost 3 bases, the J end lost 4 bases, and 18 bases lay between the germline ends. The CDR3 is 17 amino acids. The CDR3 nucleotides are TGTGCCAGCAGCCATTATCGCAGGGGCGCGGGCACCGGGGAGCTGTTTTTT. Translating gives CASSHYRRGAGTGELFF.

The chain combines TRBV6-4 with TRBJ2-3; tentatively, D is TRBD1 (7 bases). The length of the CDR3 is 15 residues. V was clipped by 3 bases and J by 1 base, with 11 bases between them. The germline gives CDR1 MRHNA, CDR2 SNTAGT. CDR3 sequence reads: CASSDGGGGTDTQYF. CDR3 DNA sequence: TGTGCCAGCAGTGATGGAGGGGGCGGCACAGATACGCAGTATTTT.

CDR3 residues: CATSRVLGGNGYTF. CDR3 in DNA: TGTGCCACCAGCAGAGTCTTGGGGGGGAATGGCTACACCTTC. The chain carries TRBV15 and TRBJ1-2; possible D gene TRBD1, 5 bases. The CDR3 sequence is 14 residues long. Germline assignment: CDR1 LNHNV and CDR2 YYDKDF (reference sequence). Trimming removed 1 base from V and 6 bases from J, with 12 bases in between.

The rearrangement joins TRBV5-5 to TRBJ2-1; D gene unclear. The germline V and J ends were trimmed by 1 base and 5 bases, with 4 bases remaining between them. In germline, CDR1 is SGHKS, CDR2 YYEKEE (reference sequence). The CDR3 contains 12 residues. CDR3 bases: TGTGCCAGCAGCTTGCAAAACAATGAGCAGTTCTTC. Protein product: CASSLQNNEQFF. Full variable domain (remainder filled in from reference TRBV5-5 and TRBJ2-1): DAGVTQSPTHLIKTRGQQVTLRCSPISGHKSVSWYQQVLGQGPQFIFQYYEKEERGRGNFPDRFSARQFPNYSSELNVNALLLGDSALYLCASSLQNNEQFFGPGTRLTVL.